The entry that follows covers one T cell receptor (beta chain) sequence. Antigen: not known. Clones were read by immunoSEQ multiplex PCR, and TCRdb kept only the in-frame ones, dropping some. Found here are fewer than 95,000 clones, roughly 93% of them singletons; the top ten hold roughly 1.7%. Related graft donors supplied nonmyeloablative bone marrow transplants, and mixed chimerism was transient. This entry comes from a study of Tregs in tolerant kidney transplant recipients. Study-level findings and limits: Tregs expanded with activated donor B cells seemed most donor-specific.

This TCR was sampled from a human patient who received a combined kidney and bone marrow transplant. Some T cells could come from the graft donor. Source: CD4+ T cells from blood (PBMCs), taken 12 months after the transplant.

CDR3 DNA: TGTGCCAGCAATAACAGAGACTATGGCTACACCTTC. Translated: CASNNRDYGYTF. The V gene is TRBV7-9, the J gene TRBJ1-2, with no clear D. Germline V CDR1 and CDR2: SEHNR, FQNEAQ (reference sequence). The length of the CDR3 is 12 residues. The V and J ends lost 7 bases and 3 bases respectively, with 9 bases between them.